The present entry profiles one TCR beta chain with its context. In the source study's methods: From reference gene primer amplification, estimates of nucleated cell counts were derived. Using immunoSEQ multiplex PCR, the repertoire was profiled, and TCRdb retains in-frame clones only, with some absent. V, J and clone size are taken as reported in that table, and D and trimming were inferred from the DNA itself. Here the sample spans more than 110,000 clones, 80% to 85% being singletons. The data are from a study of blood T cell repertoires in COVID-19. Study context: The United States, Italy and Spain supplied acute and convalescent COVID-19 samples. Nucleic acid was either cDNA or gDNA, and it came from T cells, B-cell-depleted T cells, or PBMCs.

Trimming left V 7 bases short and J 5 bases short, with 8 bases between. This CDR3 spans 11 amino acids. Per germline, CDR1 WNHNN and CDR2 SYGVQD (reference sequence). The source material was peripheral blood. The TCR comes from a woman between 55 and 75 years old with acute or convalescent COVID-19. The genes are TRBV10-1 and TRBJ2-5; a possible D gene is TRBD2 (5 bases). As DNA, the CDR3 is TGCGCCAGCACCGGGGAGGAGACCCAGTACTTC. Residues: CASTGEETQYF.